One sample yielded the 20 T cell receptor beta chains listed below, sequenced in a study of blood T cell repertoires in COVID-19 (dated by TCRdb to 2018 to 2020). Library method: the immunoSEQ multiplex PCR assay. Here the immuneACCESS table is served through TCRdb, limited to in-frame sequences with V and J called. Missing clones are a known gap in these copies; in checked studies unresolved V genes cover under half, and the rest lacks a known reason. Present in this sample are 100,000 to 150,000 clones, roughly 90% of which were seen just once. Roughly 8% of the sample is held by the ten biggest clonotypes. The sample comprised peripheral blood. All receptors come from a man aged 45 to 65 with acute or convalescent COVID-19.

This sequence joins TRBV19 and TRBJ1-3; no firm D call. The CDR3 has 11 residues. Trimming removed 10 bases at V and 0 bases at J, with 4 bases between. Germline V gene sequence: CDR1 LNHDA, CDR2 SQIVND (reference sequence). In nucleotides, the CDR3 is TGTGCCACCTCCTCTGGAAACACCATATATTTT. This sequence encodes CATSSGNTIYF.

In this sample, this clone turned up once. The chain links TRBV3-1 (or the pseudogene TRBV3-2) to TRBJ2-3; TRBD2 matches 9 bases. V trimming: 8 bases; J trimming: 0 bases; junction bases outside the gene matches: 6. The CDR3 is made up of 15 amino acids. The germline V gene encodes CDR1 LGHDT and CDR2 YNNKEL (reference sequence). The CDR3 DNA is TGTGCCAGCCTACCTACTAGCGGGAGCACAGATACGCAGTATTTT. Translating gives CASLPTSGSTDTQYF.

This clone was observed a few times. The V and J genes are TRBV7-2 and TRBJ1-5; 7 nucleotides match TRBD1. In germline, CDR1 is SGHTA, CDR2 FQGNSA. The J segment lost 3 bases and the V segment lost 5 bases, leaving 7 bases of the junction unmatched. CDR3 length: 15 amino acids. The CDR3 is CASSPPGQLNQPQHF. CDR3 nucleotides: TGTGCCAGCAGCCCACCGGGACAGCTCAATCAGCCCCAGCATTTT. The full variable domain, with the rest looked up from reference TRBV7-2 and TRBJ1-5, is GAGVSQSPSNKVTEKGKDVELRCDPISGHTALYWYRQSLGQGLEFLIYFQGNSAPDKSGLPSDRFSAERTGGSVSTLTIQRTQQEDSAVYLCASSPPGQLNQPQHFGDGTRLSIL.

The V gene is TRBV19, the J gene TRBJ2-3; a weak D match, TRBD1 (6 bases). The CDR3 contains 15 residues. Germline V lookup: CDR1 LNHDA, CDR2 SQIVND (reference sequence). Deletions cut 3 bases from V and 1 base from J, with 11 bases between. DNA for the CDR3: TGTGCCAGTAGTATGGGGGACATCGGCACAGATACGCAGTATTTT. It encodes CASSMGDIGTDTQYF.

The chain recombines TRBV18 with TRBJ1-2; 7 bases fit TRBD1. V lost 4 bases and J lost 4; bases outside the gene matches: 9. The CDR3 is 15 residues long. The germline V gene encodes CDR1 KGHSH and CDR2 LQKENI. This CDR3 reads CASSLQGGVGYGYTF. The DNA for the CDR3 is TGTGCCAGCTCACTTCAAGGGGGCGTCGGCTATGGCTACACCTTC.

The chain has TRBV27 and TRBJ1-5; 7 bases agree with TRBD1. Germline loops: CDR1 MNHEY, CDR2 SMNVEV (reference sequence). The CDR3 runs 12 residues. Trimming cost V 7 bases and J 7 bases; bases outside gene matches: 4. This chain's CDR3 is CASKQGRQPQHF. CDR3 bases: TGTGCCAGCAAACAGGGGAGGCAGCCCCAGCATTTT.

This clone was observed a single time. This chain joins TRBV11-1 and TRBJ2-1, with 9 bases matching TRBD2. In germline, CDR1 is SGHAT, CDR2 FQDESV (reference sequence). The length of the CDR3 is 15 residues. Trimming removed 1 base from V and 12 bases from J; junction bases left unmatched: 10. CDR3 DNA sequence: TGTGCCAGCAGCTTAGGGCTAGCGGGACCACAGGGGCAGTTCTTC. This encodes CASSLGLAGPQGQFF.

The V call is TRBV7-2, the J call TRBJ2-5; 10 bases agree with TRBD1. The CDR3 is 14 residues long. CDR1 and CDR2 (germline): SGHTA, FQGNSA. Losses at the gene ends were 4 bases for V and 4 bases for J; bases not matched to a gene: 3. The CDR3 is CASSWDRGAETQYF. The CDR3 DNA sequence: TGTGCCAGCAGCTGGGACAGGGGCGCAGAGACCCAGTACTTC. Using reference TRBV7-2 and TRBJ2-5 for the parts outside the CDR3, the full variable domain is GAGVSQSPSNKVTEKGKDVELRCDPISGHTALYWYRQSLGQGLEFLIYFQGNSAPDKSGLPSDRFSAERTGGSVSTLTIQRTQQEDSAVYLCASSWDRGAETQYFGPGTRLLVL.

The chain links TRBV11-3 to TRBJ2-5; 7 positions agree with TRBD1. The germline V gene encodes CDR1 SGHNT and CDR2 YENEEA. Losses at the gene ends were 1 base for V and 5 bases for J; bases not matched to a gene: 13. This CDR3 region has 17 residues. The CDR3 loop is CASSLVLSGGAGETQYF. CDR3 nucleotides: TGTGCCAGCAGCTTAGTCCTCTCAGGGGGTGCTGGGGAGACCCAGTACTTC.

The J gene is TRBJ2-5, the V gene TRBV15; TRBD1 matches at 9 bases. From germline, CDR1 is LNHNV and CDR2 YYDKDF (reference sequence). The CDR3 length is 16 residues. V trimming: 7 bases; J trimming: 3 bases; junction bases outside the gene matches: 12. CDR3 sequence: CATKPGTGKVEETQYF. The CDR3 coding sequence is TGTGCCACCAAGCCCGGGACAGGGAAAGTTGAAGAGACCCAGTACTTC.

The chain links TRBV6-2 or TRBV6-3 to TRBJ2-7; 10 bases fit TRBD2. Looked up from germline, CDR1 is MNHEY and CDR2 is SVGEGT. CDR3 length: 16 residues. Unmatched junction bases numbered 9, after V lost 5 bases and J lost 2 bases. The CDR3 coding sequence is TGTGCCAGCAGTCCAAGTGGGAGCGGGAGGGCCTACGAGCAGTACTTC. This codes for CASSPSGSGRAYEQYF.

This clone was observed a single time. This chain connects TRBV5-1 to TRBJ2-3; 10 bases map to TRBD2. The CDR3 length is 17 residues. The germline gives CDR1 SGHRS, CDR2 YFSETQ. J lost 2 bases, V lost 1 base, and 7 bases had no gene match. The CDR3 DNA sequence: TGCGCCAGCAGCTTGCAGGGGACTAGCGAGATCACAGATACGCAGTATTTT. Translation gives CASSLQGTSEITDTQYF.

CDR3 nucleotides: TGTGCCAGCAGTGACTCCGGGACAGGAGTCCTTGGGGCCCAGTACTTC. It encodes CASSDSGTGVLGAQYF. The chain uses TRBV25-1 and TRBJ2-5; 8 nucleotides align to TRBD1. With V trimmed by 3 bases and J by 9 bases, 15 bases remained unmatched. The CDR3 totals 16 residues. Per the germline V gene, CDR1 is MGHDK and CDR2 is SYGVNS.

The chain carries TRBV11-2 and TRBJ2-7; TRBD1 aligns across 9 bases. This CDR3 comprises 16 residues. The J segment lost 4 bases and the V segment lost 1 base, leaving 8 bases of the junction unmatched. The germline gives CDR1 SGHAT, CDR2 FQNNGV. The CDR3 protein is CASSLGTGAHPYEQYF. The CDR3 nucleotides are TGTGCCAGCAGCTTAGGGACAGGGGCCCACCCTTACGAGCAGTACTTC.

The gene calls are TRBV5-1 and TRBJ1-2; weak D call: TRBD1 (6 bases). The CDR3 loop spans 19 amino acids. Germline V gene sequence: CDR1 SGHRS, CDR2 YFSETQ. V was shortened by 2 bases and J by 0 bases, with 23 bases between the two germline ends. The DNA for the CDR3 is TGCGCCAGCAGCTTTGATAGGAGGACAGATCCTTCCCCTAACTATGGCTACACCTTC. Encoded protein: CASSFDRRTDPSPNYGYTF.

This chain connects TRBV6-5 to TRBJ2-5; a possible D gene is TRBD2 (5 bases). Germline V CDR1 and CDR2: MNHEY, SVGAGI. The CDR3 sequence is 13 residues long. The V end lost 4 bases, the J end lost 7 bases, and 13 bases lay between the germline ends. CDR3 residues: CASSSLRGGTQYF. The CDR3 DNA follows: TGTGCCAGCAGTTCCTTAAGAGGAGGGACCCAGTACTTC.

The chain recombines TRBV4-1 with TRBJ2-3; 10 nucleotides match TRBD2. There are 17 residues in the CDR3. With V trimmed by 0 bases and J by 2 bases, 5 bases remained unmatched. The germline gives CDR1 MGHRA, CDR2 YSYEKL. CDR3 sequence reads: CASSQDPSGSFTDTQYF. In DNA, the CDR3 is TGCGCCAGCAGCCAAGATCCTAGCGGGAGCTTCACAGATACGCAGTATTTT.

The chain combines TRBV5-5 with TRBJ2-7; D call uncertain. This CDR3 comprises 14 residues. The germline CDR1 and CDR2 sequences are SGHKS and YYEKEE (reference sequence). Trimming took off 4 bases at V and 0 bases at J, with 11 bases between the two ends. The CDR3 spells CASSAFINSYEQYF. The CDR3 DNA sequence: TGTGCCAGCAGCGCGTTTATAAACTCCTACGAGCAGTACTTC.

This chain joins TRBV3-1 (or the pseudogene TRBV3-2) and TRBJ2-2; tentative D call: TRBD2 (6 bases). Per the germline V gene, CDR1 is LGHDT and CDR2 is YNNKEL (reference sequence). The CDR3 sequence is 16 residues long. Trimming left V 4 bases short and J 2 bases short, with 14 bases between. This CDR3 reads CASSRMGTSNTGELFF. The CDR3 DNA reads TGTGCCAGCAGCCGCATGGGGACTTCTAACACCGGGGAGCTGTTTTTT.

J is TRBJ2-5 and V is TRBV18; no firm D call. Germline CDR1 is KGHSH and CDR2 is LQKENI. The CDR3 has 13 residues. V lost 3 bases, J lost 0 bases, and 5 bases lay in between. In DNA form, the CDR3 reads TGTGCCAGCTCACCTCTGTACCAAGAGACCCAGTACTTC. This translates into CASSPLYQETQYF.